Following are 16 T cell receptor beta chains from one sample sequenced in a study of blood T cell repertoires in COVID-19. The protocol was immunoSEQ multiplex PCR, while the TCRdb copy is restricted to in-frame clones and leaves out a portion. The top ten hold less than 2% of the sample, which has under 150,000 clones, 90% seen once. The material sequenced was peripheral blood. Receptor source: a human donor with active COVID-19. The donor label of this sample is uncertain.

This clone came up once. The J gene is TRBJ1-5, the V gene TRBV27; no reliable D call. Germline V gives CDR1 MNHEY, CDR2 SMNVEV (reference sequence). This CDR3 region has 14 residues. The ends were cut back, 3 bases at V and 3 bases at J, with 9 bases in the middle. CDR3 region: CASSFGTVNQPQHF. The CDR3 coding sequence is TGTGCCAGCAGTTTCGGTACCGTCAATCAGCCCCAGCATTTT.

The table lists this clone with a count of one. The chain links TRBV4-1 to TRBJ1-4; D uncertain. The ends were cut back, 4 bases at V and 7 bases at J, with 16 bases in the middle. Germline values: CDR1 MGHRA, CDR2 YSYEKL. CDR3 length: 15 amino acids. The CDR3 bases are TGCGCCAGCAGCCTTGGAGCGATACGAGGTGAAAAACTGTTTTTT. This sequence encodes CASSLGAIRGEKLFF.

The chain couples TRBV27 to TRBJ1-6, with D hard to call. The CDR3 consists of 13 residues. The germline V and J ends were trimmed by 4 bases and 9 bases, with 10 bases remaining between them. Germline V lookup: CDR1 MNHEY, CDR2 SMNVEV (reference sequence). The CDR3 coding sequence is TGTGCCAGCAGTTCCCTAGATGTTTCACCCCTCCACTTT. Its protein product is CASSSLDVSPLHF.

The chain couples TRBV2 to TRBJ2-5; 14 bases agree with TRBD2. This CDR3 spans 16 amino acids. V lost 6 bases and J lost 5; bases outside the gene matches: 8. Germline CDR1 is SNHLY and CDR2 is FYNNEI. The CDR3 coding sequence is TGTGCCAGCAGGTACCGGACTAGCGGGGGGCCGGAGACCCAGTACTTC. This translates into CASRYRTSGGPETQYF.

This chain links TRBV11-2 with TRBJ2-3; TRBD2 might be the D (5 bases). Germline V gene sequence: CDR1 SGHAT, CDR2 FQNNGV. There are 14 residues in the CDR3. V dropped 1 base and J dropped 7 bases, with 12 bases sitting between them. The CDR3 loop is CASSLVRASNTQYF. The CDR3 DNA is TGTGCCAGCAGCTTAGTGCGGGCCTCCAATACGCAGTATTTT. Combining the CDR3 with reference TRBV11-2 and TRBJ2-3 gives the whole variable domain EAGVAQSPRYKIIEKRQSVAFWCNPISGHATLYWYQQILGQGPKLLIQFQNNGVVDDSQLPKDRFSAERLKGVDSTLKIQPAKLEDSAVYLCASSLVRASNTQYFGPGTRLTVL.

This rearrangement joins TRBV5-1 to TRBJ2-5; TRBD2 might be the D (6 bases). Between the trimmed V and J ends, which lost 4 bases and 5 bases, there was a span of 12 bases. The CDR3 spans 13 residues. Germline V gene lookup returns CDR1 SGHRS and CDR2 YFSETQ. The CDR3 sequence: CASSNRELETQYF. The DNA of the CDR3 is TGCGCCAGCAGCAACCGGGAGTTGGAGACCCAGTACTTC.

This chain connects TRBV20-1 to TRBJ1-1; the D is unclear. Trimming shortened V by 3 bases and J by 5 bases, and 16 bases separated the two germline ends. The V gene's germline CDR1 is DFQATT and CDR2 SNEGSKA (reference sequence). This CDR3 has 14 residues. CDR3 sequence: CSASPLGGVTEAFF. The CDR3, as DNA: TGCAGTGCTAGTCCTTTGGGCGGGGTAACTGAAGCTTTCTTT.

This chain links TRBV19 with TRBJ2-1, with 8 bases identical to TRBD2. In germline, CDR1 is LNHDA, CDR2 SQIVND (reference sequence). This CDR3 contains 14 residues. V trimming: 5 bases; J trimming: 5 bases; junction bases outside the gene matches: 5. The CDR3 DNA reads as TGTGCCAGTAGTGAGCGGGGGCCCCACAATGAGCAGTTCTTC. It is translated as CASSERGPHNEQFF. The whole variable domain, filled in from reference TRBV19 and TRBJ2-1, reads DGGITQSPKYLFRKEGQNVTLSCEQNLNHDAMYWYRQDPGQGLRLIYYSQIVNDFQKGDIAEGYSVSREKKESFPLTVTSAQKNPTAFYLCASSERGPHNEQFFGPGTRLTVL.

The rearrangement links TRBV19 to TRBJ2-7; weak D call: TRBD2 (5 bases). The CDR3 has 15 amino acids. Per the germline V gene, CDR1 is LNHDA and CDR2 is SQIVND (reference sequence). The ends were cut back, 3 bases at V and 5 bases at J, with 17 bases in the middle. CDR3 protein: CASSMPGTGLHEQYF. CDR3 sequence (DNA): TGTGCCAGTAGTATGCCGGGAACGGGTCTCCACGAGCAGTACTTC.

The chain couples TRBV5-5 to TRBJ1-6, with D unclear. The CDR3 loop spans 15 amino acids. CDR1 and CDR2 (germline): SGHKS, YYEKEE (reference sequence). V was pared by 0 bases and J by 5 bases, with 9 bases between. CDR3 nucleotides: TGTGCCAGCAGCTTGGTGCAGACTAATAATTCACCCCTCCACTTT. As protein: CASSLVQTNNSPLHF. Full variable domain (rest looked up from reference TRBV5-5 and TRBJ1-6): DAGVTQSPTHLIKTRGQQVTLRCSPISGHKSVSWYQQVLGQGPQFIFQYYEKEERGRGNFPDRFSARQFPNYSSELNVNALLLGDSALYLCASSLVQTNNSPLHFGNGTRLTVT.

This clone was recorded only once. The chain combines TRBV7-8 with TRBJ1-1; D unclear. The germline V gene encodes CDR1 SGHVS and CDR2 FQNEAQ. This CDR3 has 14 amino acids. The germline V and J ends were trimmed by 0 bases and 6 bases, with 11 bases remaining between them. The CDR3 is CASSLAAGFAEAFF. The DNA for the CDR3 is TGTGCCAGCAGCTTAGCGGCGGGGTTCGCTGAAGCTTTCTTT.

The chain joins TRBV2 to TRBJ2-3; D might be TRBD1 (6 bases). The germline gives CDR1 SNHLY, CDR2 FYNNEI. The length of the CDR3 is 15 residues. The germline V and J ends were trimmed by 3 bases and 2 bases, with 12 bases remaining between them. The CDR3: CASSDLGHYTDTQYF. In DNA, the CDR3 is TGTGCCAGCAGTGATTTGGGACATTACACAGATACGCAGTATTTT.

This sequence joins TRBV4-3 and TRBJ2-1; 7 bases agree with TRBD2. Germline trimming cut 4 bases from V and 0 bases from J; bases unmatched to any gene: 6. The CDR3 has 16 amino acids. The germline V gene encodes CDR1 LGHNA and CDR2 YSLEER. The CDR3 loop reads CASSLFPSGSYNEQFF. CDR3 nucleotides: TGCGCCAGCAGCCTTTTCCCTAGCGGCTCCTACAATGAGCAGTTCTTC.

This chain joins TRBV5-4 and TRBJ1-2; 10 positions match TRBD1. This CDR3 has 15 amino acids. The V gene end was trimmed by 4 bases and the J gene end by 4 bases; junction bases not matched to a gene: 7. CDR1 and CDR2 from the germline V gene are SGHNT and YYREEE (reference sequence). The CDR3 loop reads CASSAGTGAFYGYTF. CDR3 sequence (DNA): TGTGCCAGCAGCGCCGGGACAGGGGCATTCTATGGCTACACCTTC.

V is TRBV15 and J is TRBJ1-2; 8 positions agree with TRBD1. CDR3 length: 13 amino acids. Germline assignment: CDR1 LNHNV and CDR2 YYDKDF (reference sequence). V shed 5 bases, J shed 8 bases, and the junction held 7 bases outside the gene matches. CDR3 coding DNA: TGTGCCACCAGCCGTAGACAGGGGAGCGGCTACACCTTC. Translated: CATSRRQGSGYTF.

The gene calls are TRBV7-2 and TRBJ1-2; the D gene is possibly TRBD1 (6 bases). The germline V gene has CDR1 SGHTA and CDR2 FQGNSA. Trimming cost V 4 bases and J 0 bases, with 18 bases left between them. CDR3 size: 17 residues. The CDR3, as DNA: TGTGCCAGCAGCTCCCCCGGGGGGCGTAGATCTAACTATGGCTACACCTTC. Encoded protein: CASSSPGGRRSNYGYTF.